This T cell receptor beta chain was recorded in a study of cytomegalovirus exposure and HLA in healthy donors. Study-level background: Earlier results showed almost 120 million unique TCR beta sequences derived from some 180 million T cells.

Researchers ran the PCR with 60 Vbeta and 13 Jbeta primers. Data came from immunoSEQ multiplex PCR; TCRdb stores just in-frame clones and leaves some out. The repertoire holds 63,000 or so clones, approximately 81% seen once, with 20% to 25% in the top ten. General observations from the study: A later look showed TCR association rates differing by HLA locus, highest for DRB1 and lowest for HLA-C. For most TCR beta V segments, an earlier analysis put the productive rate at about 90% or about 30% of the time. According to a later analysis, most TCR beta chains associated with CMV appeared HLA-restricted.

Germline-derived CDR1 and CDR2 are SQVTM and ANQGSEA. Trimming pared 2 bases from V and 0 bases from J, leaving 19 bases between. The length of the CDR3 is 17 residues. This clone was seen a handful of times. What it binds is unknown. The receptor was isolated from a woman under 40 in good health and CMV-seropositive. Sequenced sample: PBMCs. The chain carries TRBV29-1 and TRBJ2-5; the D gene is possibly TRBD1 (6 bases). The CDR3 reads CSVEPRGGAWYQETQYF. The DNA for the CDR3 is TGCAGCGTTGAACCCAGGGGCGGAGCCTGGTACCAAGAGACCCAGTACTTC.